This T cell receptor (beta chain) is from a study of blood T cell repertoires in COVID-19. Study background: The samples span acute and convalescent COVID-19 from the United States, Italy and Spain. Nucleic acid was either cDNA or gDNA, and it came from T cells, B-cell-depleted T cells, or PBMCs.

CDR3 length: 17 residues. Looked up from germline, CDR1 is MNHEY and CDR2 is SMNVEV (reference sequence). V lost 5 bases to trimming and J lost 0 bases; unmatched junction nucleotides: 3. Original handling: Amplification of reference gene primers was used by the study to estimate nucleated cell counts. Profiling relied on immunoSEQ multiplex PCR, and the TCRdb table lists in-frame clones only, not all of them. That table supplies the V and J calls and clone size; D and trimming were determined from the DNA. Counted here are 150,000 to 200,000 clones, about three quarters occurring once; the ten biggest clones make up 2.5% to 3.5%.

Sequencing was carried out using peripheral blood. V gene TRBV27 combines with J gene TRBJ2-5; 16 nucleotides align to TRBD2. The clonotype comes from a man aged 65-85 years with acute or convalescent COVID-19. The CDR3 nucleotides are TGTGCCAGCAGTCCGGGACTAGCGGGGGGGAACCAAGAGACCCAGTACTTC. Encoded protein: CASSPGLAGGNQETQYF.